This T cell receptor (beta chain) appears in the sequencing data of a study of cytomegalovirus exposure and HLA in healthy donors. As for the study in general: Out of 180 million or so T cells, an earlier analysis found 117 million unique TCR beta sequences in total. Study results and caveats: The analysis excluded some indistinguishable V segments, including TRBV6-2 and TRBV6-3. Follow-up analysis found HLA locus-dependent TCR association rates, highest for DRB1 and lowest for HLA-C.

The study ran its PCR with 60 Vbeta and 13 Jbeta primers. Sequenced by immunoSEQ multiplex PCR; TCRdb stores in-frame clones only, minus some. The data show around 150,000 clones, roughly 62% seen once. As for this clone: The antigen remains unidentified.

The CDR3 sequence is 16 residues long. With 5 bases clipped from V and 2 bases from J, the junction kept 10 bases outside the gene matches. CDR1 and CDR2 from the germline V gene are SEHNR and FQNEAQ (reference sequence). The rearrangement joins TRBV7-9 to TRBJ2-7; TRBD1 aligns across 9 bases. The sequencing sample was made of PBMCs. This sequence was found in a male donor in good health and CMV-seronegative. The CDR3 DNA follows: TGTGCCAGCAGCGGGGGACAGGGAGAGAACCCCTACGAGCAGTACTTC. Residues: CASSGGQGENPYEQYF.